These 20 T cell receptor beta chains came from one sample sequenced in a study of blood T cells in healthy people across ages. A second PCR of about 7 to 12 cycles used a sample-barcoded 5' primer and a J-beta primer mix. One entry per CDR3 protein results from TCRdb running MiXCR on the 5' RACE reads. The data hold some 800,000 distinct CDR3 sequences, with more than 20% observed a single time. These data also featured in a second study, about T cells of mothers and their children.

Input material: blood. The receptors derive from a boy between 5 and 17 years old in good health.

V is TRBV10-3 and J is TRBJ2-3, with 8 nucleotides matching TRBD1. There are 17 residues in the CDR3. V trimming: 1 base; J trimming: 3 bases; junction bases outside the gene matches: 9. Germline-derived CDR1 and CDR2 are ENHRY and SYGVKD. The CDR3 region is CAISELKMDRVTDTQYF. The CDR3 DNA sequence: TGTGCCATCAGTGAGTTAAAGATGGACAGGGTGACAGATACGCAGTATTTT.

This chain links TRBV4-3 with TRBJ2-2; D ambiguous. V lost 0 bases, J lost 0 bases, and 8 bases lay in between. CDR1 LGHNA and CDR2 YSLEER come from the germline V gene. The CDR3 contains 16 residues. CDR3 loop: CASSQDGVANTGELFF. In DNA, the CDR3 is TGCGCCAGCAGCCAAGATGGGGTGGCGAACACCGGGGAGCTGTTTTTT.

At least ten counts were recorded for this clonotype. For the CDR3, the DNA is TGCGCCAGCAGCTTGGCCACAGGAACCTACGAGCAGTACTTC. Its protein is CASSLATGTYEQYF. The chain combines TRBV5-1 with TRBJ2-7, with D maybe TRBD1 (5 bases). V shed 0 bases and J shed 2 bases, with 9 bases lying between them. The CDR3 extends over 14 amino acids. Germline-derived CDR1 and CDR2 are SGHRS and YFSETQ.

CDR3 nucleotide sequence: TGCAGCTCCGGATCGGGACAGGTGGCTGAAGCTTTCTTT. As protein: CSSGSGQVAEAFF. V usage is TRBV29-1 and J usage is TRBJ1-1; 8 positions match TRBD1. V was clipped by 8 bases and J by 6 bases; unmatched bases: 11. The germline V gene has CDR1 SQVTM and CDR2 ANQGSEA. The CDR3 is made up of 13 amino acids.

The rearrangement joins TRBV18 to TRBJ2-5; no definite D call. The V gene lost 8 bases and the J gene lost 2 bases, with 12 bases spanning the gap. The CDR3 runs 13 residues. Germline V CDR1 and CDR2: KGHSH, LQKENI. CDR3 nucleotide sequence: TGTGCCAGCCGAACGGGCCCTCAAGAGACCCAGTACTTC. Encoded protein: CASRTGPQETQYF.

This clonotype occurred a few times. The chain carries TRBV6-2 or TRBV6-3 and TRBJ2-7; D tentatively reads TRBD1 or TRBD2 (5 bases each). The ends were cut back, 8 bases at V and 0 bases at J, with 20 bases in the middle. Germline CDR1 MNHEY, CDR2 SVGEGT. The length of the CDR3 is 16 residues. CDR3 sequence: CASQRAPKGSSYEQYF. CDR3 nucleotide sequence: TGTGCCAGCCAAAGGGCCCCCAAGGGGAGCTCCTACGAGCAGTACTTC.

This CDR3 is CASSRATGTANQPQHF. DNA for the CDR3: TGTGCCAGCAGCCGAGCAACTGGGACAGCAAATCAGCCCCAGCATTTT. The genes are TRBV5-8 and TRBJ1-5; 7 bases are a match to TRBD1. Unmatched junction bases numbered 11, after V lost 4 bases and J lost 4 bases. CDR1 SGHTS and CDR2 YDEGEE come from the germline V gene. The CDR3 length is 16 residues. Full variable domain (rest looked up from reference TRBV5-8 and TRBJ1-5): EAGVTQSPTHLIKTRGQQATLRCSPISGHTSVYWYQQALGLGLQFLLWYDEGEERNRGNFPPRFSGRQFPNYSSELNVNALELEDSALYLCASSRATGTANQPQHFGDGTRLSIL.

On this clonotype: Germline is not matched at one junction end, which may reflect a read error. V and J are TRBV29-1 and TRBJ2-3, with a weak D call TRBD1 (5 bases). Germline V gives CDR1 SQVTM, CDR2 ANQGSEA. The CDR3 runs 14 residues. CDR3 protein: CSAEIYRSTDTQYF. For the CDR3, the DNA is TGCAGCGCTGAAATATACAGGAGCACAGATACGCAGTATTTT.

This clonotype was seen more than once but under ten times. The chain recombines TRBV28 with TRBJ2-1, with D tentatively TRBD1 (5 bases). V was pared by 4 bases and J by 0 bases, with 16 bases between. The CDR3 consists of 17 residues. Germline V CDR1 and CDR2: MDHEN, SYDVKM. The CDR3 loop reads CASSSTQGDSSYNEQFF. The CDR3 DNA reads as TGTGCCAGCAGTTCCACGCAAGGGGATAGCTCCTACAATGAGCAGTTCTTC.

The rearrangement joins TRBV20-1 to TRBJ2-2; 8 nucleotides line up with TRBD1. The J segment lost 4 bases and the V segment lost 3 bases, leaving 4 bases of the junction unmatched. CDR1 and CDR2 (germline): DFQATT, SNEGSKA (reference sequence). CDR3 length: 14 residues. This chain's CDR3 is CSASRQGSTGELFF. The CDR3, as DNA: TGCAGTGCTAGTAGACAGGGGAGCACCGGGGAGCTGTTTTTT.

Comments on this clonotype: The CDR3 end shows no conserved phenylalanine or tryptophan, and so a read error is likely. This sequence joins TRBV7-9 and TRBJ2-7, with 11 bases aligning to TRBD1. This CDR3 spans 17 amino acids. Losses at the gene ends were 2 bases for V and 0 bases for J; bases not matched to a gene: 6. The V gene's germline CDR1 is SEHNR and CDR2 FQNEAQ (reference sequence). The CDR3: CASSLWGQGGPSYEQYS. In DNA form, the CDR3 reads TGTGCCAGCAGCTTATGGGGACAGGGGGGCCCCTCCTACGAGCAGTACTCC.

This clonotype was detected ten times or more. This chain uses TRBV4-3 with TRBJ1-4; 8 bases map to TRBD1. The junction had 5 bases not matched to a gene; V was cut back by 3 bases and J by 2 bases. Germline V gene sequence: CDR1 LGHNA, CDR2 YSLEER. The CDR3 has 16 amino acids. The CDR3 sequence is CASSQGQVITNEKLFF. CDR3 in DNA: TGCGCCAGCAGCCAGGGACAGGTGATCACTAATGAAAAACTGTTTTTT.

In this sample, this clonotype turned up a few times. The rearrangement links TRBV7-2 to TRBJ1-1; TRBD1 agrees at 7 bases. V gave up 1 base and J gave up 5 bases; unmatched junction bases: 7. The CDR3 has 15 amino acids. In germline, CDR1 is SGHTA, CDR2 FQGNSA. This CDR3 reads CASSLVDREGTEAFF. CDR3 DNA sequence: TGTGCCAGCAGCTTAGTAGACAGGGAGGGTACTGAAGCTTTCTTT.

This clonotype was detected many times. V and J are TRBV11-2 and TRBJ2-7, with unresolved D. This CDR3 comprises 15 residues. CDR1 and CDR2 (germline): SGHAT, FQNNGV. Trimming stripped 1 base from V and 0 bases from J, with 10 bases between. CDR3 loop: CASSLVVTSSYEQYF. The CDR3 nucleotides read TGTGCCAGCAGCTTAGTCGTAACGAGCTCCTACGAGCAGTACTTC.

This clonotype was seen a handful of times. The rearrangement uses TRBV27 and TRBJ2-1, with TRBD2 matching over 8 bases. CDR1 is MNHEY and CDR2 is SMNVEV in the germline V gene (reference sequence). V was pared by 8 bases and J by 5 bases, with 5 bases of the junction left unmatched. CDR3 size: 13 residues. The CDR3: CASGRGGHNEQFF. CDR3 DNA: TGTGCCAGCGGACGGGGGGGCCACAATGAGCAGTTCTTC.

This clonotype was seen only a few times. The J gene is TRBJ1-2, the V gene TRBV27; D unresolved. There are 13 residues in the CDR3. Trimming shortened V by 0 bases and J by 5 bases, and 7 bases separated the two germline ends. CDR1 and CDR2 from the germline V gene are MNHEY and SMNVEV (reference sequence). The CDR3 bases are TGTGCCAGCAGTTTATCATCCCAGTATGGCTACACCTTC. The encoded protein is CASSLSSQYGYTF.

This clonotype occurred a few times. The gene calls are TRBV28 and TRBJ1-4; D unclear. V was shortened by 4 bases and J by 8 bases, with 8 bases between the two germline ends. CDR1 and CDR2 from the germline V gene are MDHEN and SYDVKM. CDR3 size: 12 residues. CDR3 coding DNA: TGTGCCAGCAGTTACCAGCGCGAAAAACTGTTTTTT. Its translation is CASSYQREKLFF.

The genes are TRBV5-1 and TRBJ1-4; possibly TRBD1 for D (5 bases). V lost 5 bases and J lost 10, with 21 bases in between. Germline values: CDR1 SGHRS, CDR2 YFSETQ. The CDR3 has 15 amino acids. The DNA for the CDR3 is TGCGCCAGCAGAATAGGACACGACGGCGTCTCAAAACTGTTTTTT. It translates to CASRIGHDGVSKLFF.

CDR3 protein: CASLRGTGNQYF. As DNA, the CDR3 is TGTGCCAGCTTGAGAGGGACAGGGAATCAGTACTTC. The chain uses TRBV28 and TRBJ2-4; 9 bases line up with TRBD1. The CDR3 loop spans 12 amino acids. Trimming removed 8 bases from V and 12 bases from J; junction bases left unmatched: 8. CDR1 is MDHEN, CDR2 SYDVKM, per germline.

The DNA of the CDR3 is TGCGCCAGCAGCCAAGATCTGGGGGCGCAGGACCTCACCGAGCAGTACTTC. Translated, it gives CASSQDLGAQDLTEQYF. The gene calls are TRBV4-1 and TRBJ2-7; a weak D match, TRBD1 (6 bases). The V and J ends lost 0 bases and 6 bases respectively, with 21 bases between them. The germline gives CDR1 MGHRA, CDR2 YSYEKL. The CDR3 runs 17 residues.